Below, 32 T cell receptor beta chains from the same sample are listed, as sequenced in a study of blood T cell repertoires in COVID-19. Assay: immunoSEQ multiplex PCR; the TCRdb copy retains only in-frame clones and omits some. The table lists about 120,000 clones, 88% of them singletons. Sequencing was performed on peripheral blood. The receptors were gathered from a human donor in a cohort sampled during active COVID-19.

This clone was picked up one time. This chain joins TRBV4-1 and TRBJ2-2; D uncertain. Germline V gene sequence: CDR1 MGHRA, CDR2 YSYEKL. CDR3 length: 15 amino acids. Trimming pared 2 bases from V and 6 bases from J, leaving 13 bases between. In nucleotides, the CDR3 is TGCGCCAGCAGCCAAATCCGTGATTCGGCCGGGGAGCTGTTTTTT. Its translation: CASSQIRDSAGELFF.

The chain has TRBV6-6 and TRBJ1-5, with 7 positions matching TRBD1. This CDR3 comprises 13 residues. Losses at the gene ends were 5 bases for V and 5 bases for J; bases not matched to a gene: 3. Looked up from germline, CDR1 is MNHNY and CDR2 is SVGAGI (reference sequence). The CDR3 sequence is CASSPGQYQPQHF. CDR3 nucleotide sequence: TGTGCCAGCAGTCCGGGACAGTATCAGCCCCAGCATTTT.

The chain links TRBV28 to TRBJ1-5; weak D call: TRBD1 (5 bases). CDR3 length: 15 residues. Trimming shortened V by 5 bases and J by 2 bases, and 13 bases separated the two germline ends. Per germline, CDR1 MDHEN and CDR2 SYDVKM. CDR3: CASSPQGIGNQPQHF. The CDR3 DNA is TGTGCCAGCAGTCCCCAGGGCATCGGCAATCAGCCCCAGCATTTT.

This chain links TRBV7-9 with TRBJ2-5; TRBD1 agrees at 8 bases. Germline V gives CDR1 SEHNR, CDR2 FQNEAQ (reference sequence). V was pared by 6 bases and J by 3 bases, with 12 bases of the junction left unmatched. The CDR3 totals 16 residues. CDR3 in amino acids: CASRPDRGMREETQYF. In DNA form, the CDR3 reads TGTGCCAGCAGGCCAGACAGGGGAATGAGGGAAGAGACCCAGTACTTC.

DNA of the CDR3: TGTGCCTGGAGTTCGGGACAGGGGGAATCTGGGGCCAACGTCCTGACTTTC. Its translation is CAWSSGQGESGANVLTF. This chain connects TRBV30 to TRBJ2-6, with TRBD1 identical over 11 bases. This CDR3 comprises 17 residues. Per germline, CDR1 GTSNPN and CDR2 SVGIG (reference sequence). The trim removed 2 bases at V and 1 base at J, leaving 4 bases unmatched.

V is TRBV6-2 or TRBV6-3 and J is TRBJ2-1, with 13 bases identical to TRBD2. V was clipped by 6 bases and J by 7 bases; unmatched bases: 6. The CDR3 extends over 15 amino acids. Germline V gene lookup returns CDR1 MNHEY and CDR2 SVGEGT. The DNA for the CDR3 is TGTGCCAGCAGCCAGACTAGCGGGAGGTCAAATGAGCAGTTCTTC. Translated: CASSQTSGRSNEQFF.

The V and J genes are TRBV4-1 and TRBJ1-2; the D is unclear. The ends were cut back, 0 bases at V and 8 bases at J, with 13 bases in the middle. Germline CDR1 MGHRA, CDR2 YSYEKL. The CDR3 consists of 14 residues. The CDR3 sequence: CASSQDGPWQGYTF. CDR3 sequence (DNA): TGCGCCAGCAGCCAAGATGGGCCATGGCAAGGCTACACCTTC.

The chain joins TRBV7-9 to TRBJ1-4, with 8 bases that match TRBD1. CDR1 and CDR2 from the germline V gene are SEHNR and FQNEAQ (reference sequence). V was pared by 5 bases and J by 6 bases, with 5 bases of the junction left unmatched. The CDR3 contains 14 residues. CDR3 residues: CASSDDRGDEKLFF. CDR3 DNA: TGTGCCAGCAGCGACGACAGGGGAGATGAAAAACTGTTTTTT.

The chain uses TRBV5-6 and TRBJ1-5; unclear D gene. The germline V and J ends were trimmed by 1 base and 0 bases, with 8 bases remaining between them. The CDR3 runs 15 residues. CDR1 is SGHDT and CDR2 is YYEEEE in the germline V gene. CDR3 bases: TGTGCCAGCAGCTTGTCAGGCGATAGCAATCAGCCCCAGCATTTT. Amino acids: CASSLSGDSNQPQHF. The full variable domain, in which reference TRBV5-6 and TRBJ1-5 provide the parts outside the CDR3, is DAGVTQSPTHLIKTRGQQVTLRCSPKSGHDTVSWYQQALGQGPQFIFQYYEEEERQRGNFPDRFSGHQFPNYSSELNVNALLLGDSALYLCASSLSGDSNQPQHFGDGTRLSIL.

The J gene is TRBJ2-7, the V gene TRBV9; unclear D gene. The CDR3 contains 15 residues. The germline CDR1 and CDR2 sequences are SGDLS and YYNGEE. Trimming stripped 2 bases from V and 0 bases from J, with 12 bases between. CDR3 sequence: CASSVSKETSYEQYF. In DNA, the CDR3 is TGTGCCAGCAGCGTTTCTAAGGAGACCTCCTACGAGCAGTACTTC.

The chain recombines TRBV3-1 (or the pseudogene TRBV3-2) with TRBJ2-7, with 10 positions matching TRBD1. The CDR3 loop spans 15 amino acids. The trim removed 5 bases at V and 0 bases at J, leaving 4 bases unmatched. From germline, CDR1 is LGHDT and CDR2 YNNKEL (reference sequence). The CDR3 coding sequence is TGTGCCAGCAGCTCCCGGGACAGGGGCTCCTACGAGCAGTACTTC. Its translation is CASSSRDRGSYEQYF.

To note about this clone: One end of the junction varies from germline; a read error may be responsible. The chain combines TRBV7-9 with TRBJ1-2; 9 bases are a match to TRBD1. In germline, CDR1 is SEHNR, CDR2 FQNEAQ (reference sequence). The CDR3 runs 14 residues. Here the CDR3 reads CASSLSGQGPPPSF. CDR3 nucleotide sequence: TGTGCCAGCAGCTTATCTGGACAGGGGCCCCCCCCTTCCTTC.

The gene calls are TRBV5-8 and TRBJ1-3; the match to TRBD1 covers 8 bases. V shed 4 bases and J 4 bases; nucleotides not matched to a gene: 4. Germline CDR1 reads SGHTS; CDR2 reads YDEGEE. CDR3 length: 14 residues. The CDR3 DNA reads TGTGCCAGCAGCCCCCGACAGGGGGGAAACACCATATATTTT. As protein: CASSPRQGGNTIYF.

J is TRBJ2-4 and V is TRBV28; possibly TRBD2 for D (6 bases). V shed 5 bases and J shed 5 bases, with 28 bases lying between them. The CDR3 extends over 19 amino acids. CDR1 MDHEN and CDR2 SYDVKM come from the germline V gene. The CDR3 DNA sequence: TGTGCCAGCAGTCCACCGGGACTCCTTCTTGCCCTTAGCCAAAACATTCAGTACTTC. Residues: CASSPPGLLLALSQNIQYF.

The chain has TRBV4-1 and TRBJ2-3; 11 bases map to TRBD2. Germline V lookup: CDR1 MGHRA, CDR2 YSYEKL. CDR3 length: 15 amino acids. V gave up 1 base and J gave up 4 bases; unmatched junction bases: 1. Written as DNA, the CDR3 is TGCGCCAGCAGCCAAGCTAGCGGGAGGTCAGATACGCAGTATTTT. It specifies CASSQASGRSDTQYF.

This clone was picked up one time. J is TRBJ1-1 and V is TRBV4-1, with D possibly being TRBD1 (6 bases). Trimming stripped 0 bases from V and 0 bases from J, with 17 bases between. CDR3 size: 18 residues. Germline assignment: CDR1 MGHRA and CDR2 YSYEKL. The CDR3 loop reads CASSQEPHRELMNTEAFF. CDR3 coding DNA: TGCGCCAGCAGCCAAGAGCCCCACAGGGAACTCATGAACACTGAAGCTTTCTTT.

The V and J genes are TRBV6-5 and TRBJ2-3, with 7 bases that match TRBD2. Germline trimming cut 10 bases from V and 0 bases from J; bases unmatched to any gene: 7. Germline lookup yields CDR1 MNHEY and CDR2 SVGAGI. This CDR3 has 14 amino acids. The CDR3 loop reads CATRLATSTDTQYF. The CDR3 coding sequence is TGTGCCACCCGACTAGCAACTAGCACAGATACGCAGTATTTT.

The J gene is TRBJ2-6, the V gene TRBV3-1 (or the pseudogene TRBV3-2), with 9 bases matching TRBD1. CDR1 and CDR2 (germline): LGHDT, YNNKEL (reference sequence). The V gene end was trimmed by 5 bases and the J gene end by 1 base; junction bases not matched to a gene: 12. CDR3 length: 19 residues. The CDR3 reads CASSYNPGTGRSGANVLTF. CDR3 DNA sequence: TGTGCCAGCAGCTACAACCCCGGGACAGGGCGGTCTGGGGCCAACGTCCTGACTTTC.

The genes are TRBV6-6 and TRBJ2-1, with D maybe TRBD2 (6 bases). Germline V lookup: CDR1 MNHNY, CDR2 SVGAGI (reference sequence). The CDR3 spans 17 residues. The germline V and J ends were trimmed by 5 bases and 12 bases, with 29 bases remaining between them. The CDR3 region is CASSQAGSGIISEGQFF. CDR3 in DNA: TGTGCCAGCAGTCAGGCGGGGAGCGGAATAATTTCGGAAGGGCAGTTCTTC.

This rearrangement joins TRBV4-1 to TRBJ2-3; 9 bases are a match to TRBD2. This CDR3 comprises 15 residues. Germline V gene sequence: CDR1 MGHRA, CDR2 YSYEKL. The J segment lost 4 bases and the V segment lost 3 bases, leaving 5 bases of the junction unmatched. The CDR3 sequence: CASSHLAGTADTQYF. CDR3 DNA: TGCGCCAGCAGCCATCTAGCGGGAACGGCAGATACGCAGTATTTT.

CDR3 amino acids: CASSRSGRGALGTEAFF. The CDR3 bases are TGTGCCAGCAGCCGGAGTGGCAGGGGTGCCCTAGGGACTGAAGCTTTCTTT. This chain uses TRBV7-9 with TRBJ1-1, with D possibly matching TRBD1 (6 bases). Germline V gene sequence: CDR1 SEHNR, CDR2 FQNEAQ (reference sequence). Trimming left V 5 bases short and J 5 bases short, with 24 bases between. The CDR3 sequence is 17 residues long.

The chain recombines TRBV27 with TRBJ2-5, with D unclear. This CDR3 comprises 13 residues. Germline V gene sequence: CDR1 MNHEY, CDR2 SMNVEV (reference sequence). V lost 3 bases and J 5 bases, leaving 10 bases between the germline ends. DNA for the CDR3: TGTGCCAGCAGTTTGGCTTTCACGGAGACCCAGTACTTC. It is translated as CASSLAFTETQYF.

The rearrangement links TRBV15 to TRBJ2-7, with 7 bases fitting TRBD2. The germline CDR1 and CDR2 sequences are LNHNV and YYDKDF (reference sequence). V was clipped by 1 base and J by 6 bases; unmatched bases: 15. This CDR3 contains 17 residues. The CDR3 is CATSRVAAGPGSGEQYF. CDR3 nucleotide sequence: TGTGCCACCAGCAGAGTTGCAGCGGGGCCCGGCTCAGGCGAGCAGTACTTC.

The chain joins TRBV25-1 to TRBJ2-3, with no clear D. CDR3 length: 14 residues. V lost 1 base to trimming and J lost 0 bases, with 5 bases between them. Germline V gene lookup returns CDR1 MGHDK and CDR2 SYGVNS. The CDR3: CASSESRSTDTQYF. The CDR3 bases are TGTGCCAGCAGTGAATCCAGAAGCACAGATACGCAGTATTTT.

This chain joins TRBV29-1 and TRBJ2-3; 8 bases match TRBD2. V gave up 8 bases and J gave up 3 bases; unmatched junction bases: 4. This CDR3 contains 12 residues. Germline V CDR1 and CDR2: SQVTM, ANQGSEA. CDR3: CSSPGGTDTQYF. The CDR3 coding sequence is TGCAGCAGTCCGGGAGGGACAGATACGCAGTATTTT.

The genes are TRBV2 and TRBJ1-1, with D uncertain. CDR3 size: 13 residues. Germline V gene sequence: CDR1 SNHLY, CDR2 FYNNEI. The V gene lost 8 bases and the J gene lost 2 bases, with 12 bases spanning the gap. The CDR3 loop is CASFWAANTEAFF. The CDR3 coding sequence is TGTGCCAGCTTCTGGGCCGCAAACACTGAAGCTTTCTTT.

V usage is TRBV7-2 and J usage is TRBJ2-7; D remains unclear. The CDR3 extends over 13 amino acids. Germline values: CDR1 SGHTA, CDR2 FQGNSA. V lost 1 base and J lost 11, with 15 bases in between. The CDR3 DNA reads as TGTGCCAGCAGCTTAGGTTCGTCCGTAGAAAAGTACTTC. It encodes CASSLGSSVEKYF.

As for this clone: Other DNA sequences in the sample encode the same CDR3. This sequence joins TRBV9 and TRBJ2-6; D ambiguous. Looked up from germline, CDR1 is SGDLS and CDR2 is YYNGEE. This CDR3 region has 15 residues. V gave up 0 bases and J gave up 1 base, with 5 bases separating them. CDR3 in amino acids: CASSVVGSGANVLTF. Written as DNA, the CDR3 is TGTGCCAGCAGCGTAGTCGGTTCTGGGGCCAACGTCCTGACTTTC.

The rearrangement uses TRBV7-2 and TRBJ2-6, with TRBD2 as a possible D gene (5 bases). Trimming pared 7 bases from V and 2 bases from J, leaving 15 bases between. Germline CDR1 SGHTA, CDR2 FQGNSA. This CDR3 contains 16 residues. The CDR3 DNA sequence: TGTGCCAGCACCCAATCCGGGATACCTGGGGCCAACGTCCTGACTTTC. It encodes CASTQSGIPGANVLTF.

The sample holds one count of this clone. V gene TRBV7-9 combines with J gene TRBJ2-3; 10 bases match TRBD1. The V gene's germline CDR1 is SEHNR and CDR2 FQNEAQ (reference sequence). V shed 3 bases and J 2 bases; nucleotides not matched to a gene: 2. This CDR3 is 15 amino acids long. The CDR3 nucleotides are TGTGCCAGCAGCTTCGGGACAGGGGTCACAGATACGCAGTATTTT. Its protein is CASSFGTGVTDTQYF.

The chain recombines TRBV9 with TRBJ2-3, with D perhaps matching TRBD1 (5 bases). Between the trimmed V and J ends, which lost 7 bases and 6 bases, there was a span of 6 bases. The CDR3 is 10 residues long. The V gene's germline CDR1 is SGDLS and CDR2 YYNGEE. The CDR3 region is CASGADTQYF. The CDR3 DNA reads as TGTGCCAGCGGGGCGGATACGCAGTATTTT. Using reference TRBV9 and TRBJ2-3 for the parts outside the CDR3, the full variable domain is DSGVTQTPKHLITATGQRVTLRCSPRSGDLSVYWYQQSLDQGLQFLIQYYNGEERAKGNILERFSAQQFPDLHSELNLSSLELGDSALYFCASGADTQYFGPGTRLTVL.

The J gene is TRBJ2-3, the V gene TRBV5-1; 11 nucleotides line up with TRBD1. V lost 5 bases and J lost 3; bases outside the gene matches: 8. From germline, CDR1 is SGHRS and CDR2 YFSETQ. The CDR3 contains 16 residues. This CDR3 reads CASRIGQGAATDTQYF. The CDR3 DNA follows: TGCGCCAGCAGGATAGGACAGGGGGCGGCGACAGATACGCAGTATTTT.